This entry lists 26 T cell receptor beta chains sequenced from one sample in a study of spatial heterogeneity in lung cancer (dated by TCRdb to the late 2010s). The library was generated by 5' RACE. The reads were generated on a NextSeq 500. The public sequencing data were trimmed at Q25 with fastp and processed into clonotypes with MiXCR by TCRdb, which kept only in-frame beta chains. CDR3 protein duplicates are merged, each entry listing the most common genes and DNA. For this sample there are 8,500 to 10,000 distinct CDR3 sequences; around 3.9% appear just once. The ten largest clones capture about 20% of the sample. Per the publication, the time point label means: blood taken at disease recurrence. TCR sequencing used whole RNA extracted from tumor and nontumor lung tissue, or from cryopreserved PBMC samples, without cell sorting. The sequencing used PBMCs, collected at recurrence. All receptors come from a female donor with early-stage non-small cell lung cancer.

Sample share makes this clonotype medium-sized. Because the library targeted alpha chains, this beta chain is an off-target read whose size means little. The chain links TRBV24-1 to TRBJ2-1; D is perhaps TRBD2 (5 bases). The ends were cut back, 4 bases at V and 8 bases at J, with 20 bases in the middle. Germline lookup yields CDR1 KGHDR and CDR2 SFDVKD. This CDR3 contains 16 residues. The CDR3 reads CATSDRITRPPDEQFF. The CDR3 DNA sequence: TGTGCCACCAGTGACCGAATCACTAGGCCCCCGGATGAGCAGTTCTTC.

This clonotype was seen ten or more times. This beta chain is an off-target read within a library intended for alpha chains, so its frequency means little. This chain uses TRBV2 with TRBJ2-7; no firm D call. Looked up from germline, CDR1 is SNHLY and CDR2 is FYNNEI. The CDR3 is 12 residues long. V shed 6 bases and J shed 1 base, with 7 bases lying between them. The CDR3 bases are TGTGCCAGCAGGGAACGATCCTACGAGCAGTACTTC. It is translated as CASRERSYEQYF.

This clonotype was seen ten or more times. This beta chain is a stray sequence in a library constructed for alpha chains; its clone size is not meaningful. V is TRBV12-3 or TRBV12-4 and J is TRBJ1-1, with TRBD1 as a possible D gene (5 bases). The ends were cut back, 4 bases at V and 8 bases at J, with 11 bases in the middle. This CDR3 comprises 12 residues. The DNA for the CDR3 is TGTGCCAGCAGTTCGACCGGGACCGAAGCTTTCTTT. It encodes CASSSTGTEAFF.

To note about this clonotype: A library made for alpha chains picked up this beta chain off target, so its size means little. V is TRBV12-3 or TRBV12-4 and J is TRBJ1-1, with D hard to call. The CDR3 extends over 14 amino acids. V shed 6 bases and J shed 6 bases, with 17 bases lying between them. The CDR3 reads CASSTTGQLSEAFF. Here the CDR3 DNA reads TGTGCCAGCAGCACAACCGGGCAGCTTTCTGAAGCTTTCTTT.

This clonotype was counted many times. Because this beta chain is a stray read in a library intended to capture alpha chains, its abundance should not be given much weight. CDR3 DNA: TGTGCCAGTACCTCCGGGACCCTCTACACCTTC. Translated, it gives CASTSGTLYTF. The chain couples TRBV6-2 or TRBV6-3 to TRBJ1-2; D might be TRBD1 (5 bases). V lost 9 bases and J 10 bases, leaving 15 bases between the germline ends. Germline assignment: CDR1 MNHEY and CDR2 SVGEGT. The CDR3 has 11 amino acids.

This clonotype was detected many times. Because this beta chain is a stray read in a library intended to capture alpha chains, its abundance should not be given much weight. V gene TRBV5-8 combines with J gene TRBJ1-3; no definite D call. Trimming took 0 bases from V and 0 from J, leaving 7 bases between them. This CDR3 region has 15 residues. Germline V lookup: CDR1 SGHTS, CDR2 YDEGEE. The CDR3 loop is CASSLVGRSGNTIYF. CDR3 sequence (DNA): TGTGCCAGCAGCTTGGTTGGCCGCTCTGGAAACACCATATATTTT.

This clonotype was seen at least ten times. This beta chain represents an off-target read in a library built for alpha chains; its size is of limited meaning. The rearrangement links TRBV5-1 to TRBJ1-1; tentatively, D is TRBD1 (5 bases). Trimming pared 0 bases from V and 1 base from J, leaving 7 bases between. Germline loops: CDR1 SGHRS, CDR2 YFSETQ. This CDR3 spans 14 amino acids. CDR3: CASSLETANTEAFF. The CDR3 bases are TGCGCCAGCAGCTTGGAGACAGCGAACACTGAAGCTTTCTTT.

This clonotype was seen many times. Being off target in a library aimed at alpha chains, this beta chain has a size of little meaning. The V and J genes are TRBV10-3 and TRBJ1-2; D ambiguous. V gave up 0 bases and J gave up 6 bases, with 14 bases separating them. Germline CDR1 and CDR2: ENHRY and SYGVKD. This CDR3 is built from 15 residues. Here the CDR3 reads CAISESRTVLHGYTF. The DNA of the CDR3 is TGTGCCATCAGTGAGTCGCGAACAGTGCTACATGGCTACACCTTC.

There are many counts of this clonotype. The size of this beta chain means little, since it is a stray read in a library made for alpha chains. This chain links TRBV20-1 with TRBJ2-3; 10 bases agree with TRBD2. Losses at the gene ends were 6 bases for V and 2 bases for J; bases not matched to a gene: 5. Germline values: CDR1 DFQATT, CDR2 SNEGSKA (reference sequence). This CDR3 spans 14 amino acids. The CDR3 loop is CSALSGGNTDTQYF. The DNA for the CDR3 is TGCAGTGCCCTTAGCGGGGGGAACACAGATACGCAGTATTTT.

This clonotype showed up many times. This beta chain appears as a stray read in a library generated for alpha chains; its size is not informative. The V call is TRBV18, the J call TRBJ1-5; D perhaps matches TRBD1 (6 bases). With 4 bases removed from V and 9 bases from J, the gap between germline ends came to 16 bases. CDR3 size: 14 residues. Germline V lookup: CDR1 KGHSH, CDR2 LQKENI. The CDR3 sequence: CASSLPILGAPQHF. Here the CDR3 DNA reads TGTGCCAGCTCACTTCCCATATTGGGGGCGCCCCAGCATTTT.

This clonotype was recorded at least ten times. The size of this beta chain means little, since it is a stray read in a library made for alpha chains. V usage is TRBV28 and J usage is TRBJ2-1; 9 bases match TRBD2. The CDR3 sequence is 14 residues long. Unmatched junction bases numbered 7, after V lost 5 bases and J lost 8 bases. Germline V gene lookup returns CDR1 MDHEN and CDR2 SYDVKM. As DNA, the CDR3 is TGTGCCAGCAGTCGGGCGGGGGGGCCCGATGAGCAGTTCTTC. Residues: CASSRAGGPDEQFF. Full variable domain (remainder filled in from reference TRBV28 and TRBJ2-1): DVKVTQSSRYLVKRTGEKVFLECVQDMDHENMFWYRQDPGLGLRLIYFSYDVKMKEKGDIPEGYSVSREKKERFSLILESASTNQTSMYLCASSRAGGPDEQFFGPGTRLTVL.

Within the sample, this clonotype is medium-sized (0.01 to 0.1%). This beta chain is an unintended read in a library built for alpha chains; its size means little. Here the CDR3 reads CASSLGGLRTSGYNEQFF. CDR3 nucleotides: TGCGCCAGCAGCTTGGGGGGGTTGCGGACTAGCGGTTACAATGAGCAGTTCTTC. This chain uses TRBV5-1 with TRBJ2-1, with 10 positions matching TRBD2. V lost 0 bases, J lost 4 bases, and 10 bases stayed unmatched. The CDR3 sequence is 18 residues long. Germline CDR1 reads SGHRS; CDR2 reads YFSETQ.

This clonotype was seen at least ten times. Being off target in a library aimed at alpha chains, this beta chain has a size of little meaning. The V and J genes are TRBV2 and TRBJ1-3, with 11 bases identical to TRBD1. The CDR3 is 15 residues long. With 6 bases clipped from V and 1 base from J, the junction kept 2 bases outside the gene matches. Germline lookup yields CDR1 SNHLY and CDR2 FYNNEI. CDR3 loop: CASSRDRGSGNTIYF. The CDR3 DNA reads as TGTGCCAGCAGCCGGGACAGGGGGTCTGGAAACACCATATATTTT. Filled out from reference TRBV2 and TRBJ1-3, the complete variable domain reads EPEVTQTPSHQVTQMGQEVILRCVPISNHLYFYWYRQILGQKVEFLVSFYNNEISEKSEIFDDQFSVERPDGSNFTLKIRSTKLEDSAMYFCASSRDRGSGNTIYFGEGSWLTVV.

This clonotype was seen many times. Within a library made for alpha chains, this beta chain is off target, and its count is uninformative. This chain uses TRBV20-1 with TRBJ2-7; D call uncertain. V dropped 0 bases and J dropped 3 bases, with 3 bases sitting between them. The CDR3 spans 11 residues. Per the germline V gene, CDR1 is DFQATT and CDR2 is SNEGSKA (reference sequence). The CDR3: CSARDIYEQYF. CDR3 sequence (DNA): TGCAGTGCTAGAGATATCTACGAGCAGTACTTC.

This clonotype qualifies as medium-sized. With the library built for alpha chains, this beta chain is off target and its frequency is not meaningful. The rearrangement uses TRBV29-1 and TRBJ1-2; D uncertain. Germline loops: CDR1 SQVTM, CDR2 ANQGSEA. Trimming left V 0 bases short and J 7 bases short, with 15 bases between. There are 14 residues in the CDR3. The chain's CDR3 is CSVEDFENRGGYTF. CDR3 DNA sequence: TGCAGCGTTGAAGACTTCGAAAATCGGGGTGGCTACACCTTC.

This clonotype was counted many times. This beta chain is an unintended read in a library built for alpha chains; its size means little. This sequence joins TRBV2 and TRBJ2-7; perhaps TRBD2 as D (6 bases). This CDR3 is 12 amino acids long. Germline lookup yields CDR1 SNHLY and CDR2 FYNNEI. V lost 7 bases, J lost 2 bases, and 9 bases lay in between. The CDR3 loop is CASKEGPYEQYF. The CDR3 DNA sequence: TGTGCCAGCAAGGAGGGACCCTACGAGCAGTACTTC.

This clonotype was seen at least ten times. Because this beta chain is a stray read in a library intended to capture alpha chains, its abundance should not be given much weight. The V and J genes are TRBV28 and TRBJ1-1; TRBD1 might be the D (6 bases). CDR1 MDHEN and CDR2 SYDVKM come from the germline V gene. Trimming took off 6 bases at V and 1 base at J, with 12 bases between the two ends. This CDR3 comprises 14 residues. Written as DNA, the CDR3 is TGTGCCAGCAGAGTCCCGGGGGCGAACACTGAAGCTTTCTTT. It translates to CASRVPGANTEAFF.

This clonotype was counted many times. Because the library targeted alpha chains, this beta chain is an off-target read whose size means little. The CDR3 DNA is TGCGCCAGCAGACCTCTTCTACAGGTTTCGAACACTGAAGCTTTCTTT. Translation: CASRPLLQVSNTEAFF. The chain joins TRBV4-1 to TRBJ1-1, with D possibly TRBD1 on 5 matching bases. The CDR3 is 16 residues long. Trimming took off 6 bases at V and 1 base at J, with 18 bases between the two ends. CDR1 is MGHRA and CDR2 is YSYEKL in the germline V gene.

Many counts were recorded for this clonotype. Since the library was made to target alpha chains, this beta chain is a stray read and its abundance is not meaningful. The chain links TRBV27 to TRBJ2-4; D uncertain. CDR1 is MNHEY and CDR2 is SMNVEV in the germline V gene (reference sequence). The CDR3 is 16 amino acids. V was cut by 2 bases and J by 3 bases, with 14 bases left in between. CDR3 sequence: CASSLDGPRSKNIQYF. In DNA form, the CDR3 reads TGTGCCAGCAGTTTAGACGGTCCCAGGAGCAAAAACATTCAGTACTTC.

This clonotype was detected ten times or more. The library was designed around alpha chains, so this beta chain is a stray read whose abundance carries little weight. The chain uses TRBV28 and TRBJ1-1; D possibly corresponds to TRBD1 (6 bases). The V gene lost 5 bases and the J gene lost 8 bases, with 24 bases spanning the gap. Germline CDR1 and CDR2: MDHEN and SYDVKM. The CDR3 consists of 16 residues. For the CDR3, the DNA is TGTGCCAGCAGTGAATTTGGGACCCAGGGGCTTCGGGAAGCTTTCTTT. Its translation: CASSEFGTQGLREAFF.

This clonotype came up many times. This beta chain lies outside the target of a library built for alpha chains; its clone size means little. This chain links TRBV29-1 with TRBJ1-2; D not resolved. The CDR3 is made up of 12 amino acids. Deletions cut 1 base from V and 3 bases from J, with 6 bases between. Germline lookup yields CDR1 SQVTM and CDR2 ANQGSEA. The CDR3 bases are TGCAGCGTTGAAGGATGGGACTATGGCTACACCTTC. This sequence encodes CSVEGWDYGYTF. Variable domain in full (rest from reference TRBV29-1 and TRBJ1-2): SAVISQKPSRDICQRGTSLTIQCQVDSQVTMMFWYRQQPGQSLTLIATANQGSEATYESGFVIDKFPISRPNLTFSTLTVSNMSPEDSSIYLCSVEGWDYGYTFGSGTRLTVV.

At least ten counts were recorded for this clonotype. This beta chain is an unintended read in a library built for alpha chains; its size means little. The chain recombines TRBV5-1 with TRBJ2-2, with 12 bases that match TRBD2. Trimming took 4 bases from V and 3 from J; bases not matched to a gene: 4. CDR1 is SGHRS, CDR2 YFSETQ, per germline. The length of the CDR3 is 16 residues. In DNA, the CDR3 is TGCGCCAGCAGCCTGCGGACTAGCGGGGACACCGGGGAGCTGTTTTTT. Amino acid sequence: CASSLRTSGDTGELFF.

This clonotype was observed at least ten times. Being off target in a library aimed at alpha chains, this beta chain has a size of little meaning. The V and J genes are TRBV29-1 and TRBJ2-5; D ambiguous. This CDR3 comprises 10 residues. Germline-derived CDR1 and CDR2 are SQVTM and ANQGSEA. The V gene lost 6 bases and the J gene lost 4 bases, with 6 bases spanning the gap. DNA of the CDR3: TGCAGCGTCCTGGTAGAGACCCAGTACTTC. This translates into CSVLVETQYF.

This clonotype was observed at least ten times. With the library built for alpha chains, this beta chain is off target and its frequency is not meaningful. The chain employs TRBV11-2 and TRBJ2-5, with 8 bases identical to TRBD2. J lost 7 bases, V lost 5 bases, and 15 bases had no gene match. The CDR3 contains 16 residues. Germline V gene data show CDR1 as SGHAT and CDR2 as FQNNGV. The DNA of the CDR3 is TGTGCCAGCAGCGCCAACCAGCGGGAGAATGTAAGGACCCAGTACTTC. Translation gives CASSANQRENVRTQYF. The variable domain in full, with the rest retrieved from reference TRBV11-2 and TRBJ2-5, is EAGVAQSPRYKIIEKRQSVAFWCNPISGHATLYWYQQILGQGPKLLIQFQNNGVVDDSQLPKDRFSAERLKGVDSTLKIQPAKLEDSAVYLCASSANQRENVRTQYFGPGTRLLVL.

This clonotype was seen many times. This beta chain appears as a stray read in a library generated for alpha chains; its size is not informative. The CDR3 DNA is TGTGCCAGCAGCCCCTCCAGCTCCCAGCTGAACACTGAAGCTTTCTTT. Encoded protein: CASSPSSSQLNTEAFF. The chain recombines TRBV7-2 with TRBJ1-1; no clear D. CDR1 is SGHTA, CDR2 FQGNSA, per germline. V lost 5 bases to trimming and J lost 0 bases, with 16 bases between them. This CDR3 comprises 16 residues. The full variable domain, in which reference TRBV7-2 and TRBJ1-1 provide the parts outside the CDR3, is GAGVSQSPSNKVTEKGKDVELRCDPISGHTALYWYRQSLGQGLEFLIYFQGNSAPDKSGLPSDRFSAERTGGSVSTLTIQRTQQEDSAVYLCASSPSSSQLNTEAFFGQGTRLTVV.

This clonotype came up many times. The library was built for alpha chains, so this beta chain is an off-target read and its size means little. In DNA, the CDR3 is TGTGCCAGCAGTTTAGTAGGGCCCTGGGGCACCGGGGAGCTGTTTTTT. The encoded protein is CASSLVGPWGTGELFF. The rearrangement uses TRBV12-3 or TRBV12-4 and TRBJ2-2; no clear D gene. V gave up 1 base and J gave up 4 bases, with 13 bases separating them. The CDR3 is made up of 16 amino acids.